This entry describes one T cell receptor (beta chain). Its antigen is unknown. This entry comes from a study of shared clonotypes between healthy human individuals. The germline V gene has CDR1 LGHNA and CDR2 YNFKEQ. Trimming took 4 bases from V and 2 from J; bases not matched to a gene: 7. CDR3 length equals 15 residues. Study outcomes and limitations: Relative to clonotypes present in all four donors, those not shared had lower generation probabilities.

The DNA input per sorted-subset replicate PCR was 200 ng, corresponding to around 28,000 T cell genomes. Original processing notes: ImmunoSEQ output held junction-only sequences without quality scores, so filtering differed. The assay was immunoSEQ multiplex PCR, and TCRdb's table has in-frame clones only and misses some. V, J and clone size are those of that table, while D and trimming were read from the DNA. The data hold over a million clones, with 75% to 80% observed a single time. This receptor was obtained from a man aged 18-30 years in good health. Some clones in this sample may be carry-over from other donors' samples. The gene calls are TRBV4-2 and TRBJ2-7; 8 bases fit TRBD2. Sample: memory CD4+ T cells from PBMCs. Subset indicated: CD45RA-negative fraction. CDR3 loop: CASSLRLAYTYEQYF. The DNA of the CDR3 is TGTGCCAGCAGCCTTCGACTAGCGTACACCTACGAGCAGTACTTC.